A single TCR beta chain is shown here with its context. The antigen remains unidentified. This entry comes from a study of T cell responses to AZD1222 COVID-19 vaccine. Some clones are missing from TCRdb's copy, which holds only in-frame ones; the method was immunoSEQ multiplex PCR. The sample has some 160,000 clones, around 94% seen once; the top ten hold around 0.96%. Study findings and constraints: After the peak T cell response, and only then, were repertoires sampled. Mapped onto spike, vaccine-associated CD4 TCRs spanned it and were dominant at 160-218 and 743-854.

Germline V gene data show CDR1 as LNHDA and CDR2 as SQIVND (reference sequence). The CDR3 runs to 18 residues. V was shortened by 9 bases and J by 0 bases, with 21 bases between the two germline ends. The rearrangement joins TRBV19 to TRBJ2-6; D uncertain. This sequence originates from an adult in good health. Sequenced material: peripheral blood, taken on day 0 of AZD1222 vaccination. The CDR3 spells CASKKVQAIGSGANVLTF. CDR3 sequence (DNA): TGTGCCAGCAAAAAAGTCCAGGCGATAGGCTCTGGGGCCAACGTCCTGACTTTC. Filled out from reference TRBV19 and TRBJ2-6, the complete variable domain reads DGGITQSPKYLFRKEGQNVTLSCEQNLNHDAMYWYRQDPGQGLRLIYYSQIVNDFQKGDIAEGYSVSREKKESFPLTVTSAQKNPTAFYLCASKKVQAIGSGANVLTFGAGSRLTVL.